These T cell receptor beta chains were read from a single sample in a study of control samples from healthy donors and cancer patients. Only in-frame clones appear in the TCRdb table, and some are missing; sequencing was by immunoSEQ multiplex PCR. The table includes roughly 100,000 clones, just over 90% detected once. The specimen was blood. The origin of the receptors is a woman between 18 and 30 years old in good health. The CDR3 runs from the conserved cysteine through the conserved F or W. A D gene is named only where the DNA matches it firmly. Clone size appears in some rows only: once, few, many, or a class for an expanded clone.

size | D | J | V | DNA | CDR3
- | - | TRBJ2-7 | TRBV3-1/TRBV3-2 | TGTGCCAGCAGCCAAGAACAGCCCCTCTACGAGCAGTACTTC | CASSQEQPLYEQYF
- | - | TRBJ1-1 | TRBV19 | TGTGCCAGTAGTAGCGGGTACGCTTTCTTT | CASSSGYAFF
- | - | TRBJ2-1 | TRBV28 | TGTGCCAGCAGTCCCCACCCGGGGGATCCCTACAATGAGCAGTTCTTC | CASSPHPGDPYNEQFF
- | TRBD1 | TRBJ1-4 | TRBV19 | TGTGCCAGTTTGGGCACAGGGGGGCGCAATGAAAAACTGTTTTTT | CASLGTGGRNEKLFF
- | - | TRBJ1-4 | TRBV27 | TGTGCCAGCAGATTGAACAGGGTAATGGGGGAAAAACTGTTTTTT | CASRLNRVMGEKLFF
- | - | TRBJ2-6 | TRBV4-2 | TGTGCCAGCAGCCAAGATCCAGGGACTGGGGCCAACGTCCTGACTTTC | CASSQDPGTGANVLTF
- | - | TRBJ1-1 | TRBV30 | TGTGCCTGGAACCCCGACCAGGGAACTGAAGCTTTCTTT | CAWNPDQGTEAFF
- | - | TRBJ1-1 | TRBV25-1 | TGTGCCAGCAGCGCCTCCGCTGAAGCTTTCTTT | CASSASAEAFF
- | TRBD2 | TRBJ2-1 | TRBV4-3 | TGCGCCAGCAGCCAAGCACTAGCGGATCCCAATGAGCAGTTCTTC | CASSQALADPNEQFF
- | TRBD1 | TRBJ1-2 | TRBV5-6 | TGTGCCAGCAGCACCGCGGACAGGGGGCGTCACTATGGCTACACCTTC | CASSTADRGRHYGYTF
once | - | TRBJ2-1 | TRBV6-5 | TGTGCCAGCAGTTATCGGAGAGATAGTGAGCAGTTCTTC | CASSYRRDSEQFF
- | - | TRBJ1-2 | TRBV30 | TGTGCCTGGGGAAGGGACCAGACCTATGGCTACACCTTC | CAWGRDQTYGYTF
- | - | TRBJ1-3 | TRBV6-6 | TGTGCCAGCAGGCGGGACGGCTCTGGAAACACCATATATTTT | CASRRDGSGNTIYF
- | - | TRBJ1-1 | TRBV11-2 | TGTGCCAGCAGTCAGATAAGATTAATGAACACTGAAGCTTTCTTT | CASSQIRLMNTEAFF
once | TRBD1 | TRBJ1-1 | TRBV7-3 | TGTGCCAGCAGCTATGGACAGGGAGCCACTGAAGCTTTCTTT | CASSYGQGATEAFF
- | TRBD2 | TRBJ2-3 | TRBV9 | TGTGCCAGCAGCGTACCCAGCGGGAGGGCCAGTACAGATACGCAGTATTTT | CASSVPSGRASTDTQYF
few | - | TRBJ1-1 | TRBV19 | TGTGCCAGTGAAGCGGGGCGTATGAACACTGAAGCTTTCTTT | CASEAGRMNTEAFF
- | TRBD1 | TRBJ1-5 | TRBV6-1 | TGTGCCAGCAGTGAACCAGGGGGCGCGATTAATGGGCCCCAGCATTTT | CASSEPGGAINGPQHF
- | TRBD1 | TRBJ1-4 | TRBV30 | TGTGCCTGGAGGCTCACAGGGGGCATTGGTGAAAAACTGTTTTTT | CAWRLTGGIGEKLFF
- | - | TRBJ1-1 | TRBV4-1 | TGCGCCAGCAGCCAAGTCGCAGGTAACATGAACACTGAAGCTTTCTTT | CASSQVAGNMNTEAFF
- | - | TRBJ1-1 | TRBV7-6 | TGTGCCAGCAGCTTAGTGAAGGGAGAGGTGAACACTGAAGCTTTCTTT | CASSLVKGEVNTEAFF
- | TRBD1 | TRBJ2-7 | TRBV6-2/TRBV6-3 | TGTGCCAGCAGCCGGACAGGGGGCTTCGGCGAGCAGTACTTC | CASSRTGGFGEQYF
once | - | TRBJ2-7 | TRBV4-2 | TGTGCCAGCAGCCAAGGCACGACAAGCCTCTACGAGCAGTACTTC | CASSQGTTSLYEQYF
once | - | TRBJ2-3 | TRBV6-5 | TGTGCCAGCAGTTCCGACCTAGATACGCAGTATTTT | CASSSDLDTQYF
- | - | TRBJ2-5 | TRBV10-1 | TGCGCCAGCAGTGCGAACGGCCAAGAGACCCAGTACTTC | CASSANGQETQYF
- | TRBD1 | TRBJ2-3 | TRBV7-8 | TGTGCCAGCAGCTCCTTGGGACAGGGGAGTTCAGATACGCAGTATTTT | CASSSLGQGSSDTQYF
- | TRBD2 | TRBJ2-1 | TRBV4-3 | TGCGCCAGCAGCCAAGGGACTAGCGGAAGGAGCTCCTACAATGAGCAGTTCTTC | CASSQGTSGRSSYNEQFF
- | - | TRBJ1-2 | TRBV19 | TGTGCCAGTAGCCCCACGGTGGCTGGGGGCTACACCTTC | CASSPTVAGGYTF
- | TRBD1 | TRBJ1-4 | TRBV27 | TGTGCCAGCAGTCAAACAGGGGGCGGCGGTGAAAAACTGTTTTTT | CASSQTGGGGEKLFF
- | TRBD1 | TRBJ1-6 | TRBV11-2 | TGTGCCAGCAGCCTAGGGACAGCCCCTAATTCACCCCTCCACTTT | CASSLGTAPNSPLHF
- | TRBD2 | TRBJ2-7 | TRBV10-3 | TGTGCCATCAGTGAGTCGGTAGCGGGAGGCTACGAGCAGTACTTC | CAISESVAGGYEQYF
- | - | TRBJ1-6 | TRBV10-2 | TGCGCCAGCCGGGGGTTAACGACGACCCCGTATAATTCACCCCTCCACTTT | CASRGLTTTPYNSPLHF
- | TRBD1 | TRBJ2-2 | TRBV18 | TGTGCCAGCTCACTGGACCACGCCAGGGGGCTTTGGGCCGGGGAGCTGTTTTTT | CASSLDHARGLWAGELFF
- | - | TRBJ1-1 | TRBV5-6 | TGTGCCAGCAGCTTGGCTGGGAACACTGAAGCTTTCTTT | CASSLAGNTEAFF
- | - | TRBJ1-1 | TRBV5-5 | TGTGCCAGCAGCCGGGACCAAGACACTGAAGCTTTCTTT | CASSRDQDTEAFF
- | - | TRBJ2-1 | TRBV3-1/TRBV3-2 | TGTGCCAGCAGCTCCCGCGGCCTTTACAATGAGCAGTTCTTC | CASSSRGLYNEQFF
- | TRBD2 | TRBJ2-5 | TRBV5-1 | TGCGCCAGCAGCTTGGGGCTAGCGGGGTCGTACCAAGAGACCCAGTACTTC | CASSLGLAGSYQETQYF
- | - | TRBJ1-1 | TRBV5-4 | TGTGCCAGCAGCAAAACCAGGGGATTGCCTGAAGCTTTCTTT | CASSKTRGLPEAFF
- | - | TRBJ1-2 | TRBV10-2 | TGCGCCAGCAGTGAGTCGGGCAGGGCTCACTATGGCTACACCTTC | CASSESGRAHYGYTF
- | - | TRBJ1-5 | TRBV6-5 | TGTGCCAGCAGGATGGACGGCAATCAGCCCCAGCATTTT | CASRMDGNQPQHF
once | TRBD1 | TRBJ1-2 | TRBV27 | TGTGCCAGCAGTTCCTTCGGACAGGGATCGTTTGGCTACACCTTC | CASSSFGQGSFGYTF
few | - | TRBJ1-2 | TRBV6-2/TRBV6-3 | TGTGCCAGCAGTTACATGGGTGATGGCTACACCTTC | CASSYMGDGYTF